This T cell receptor beta chain emerged from a study of blood T cell repertoires in COVID-19. Clones were read by immunoSEQ multiplex PCR, and TCRdb kept only the in-frame ones, dropping some. The table includes 150,000 or so clones, around 84% detected once. The V gene's germline CDR1 is SGHTA and CDR2 FQGTGA. V dropped 5 bases and J dropped 0; count of bases not matched to a gene: 3. This CDR3 region has 15 residues. This sequence joins TRBV7-3 and TRBJ2-3; the match to TRBD2 covers 9 bases. The material sequenced was peripheral blood. The origin of this receptor is a man older than 75 with acute or convalescent COVID-19. The CDR3 sequence is CASSRLAGSTDTQYF. The CDR3 DNA follows: TGTGCCAGCAGCCGCCTAGCGGGGAGCACAGATACGCAGTATTTT.